The 3 T cell receptor beta chains below come from one sample, sequenced in a study of control samples from healthy donors and cancer patients. TCRdb's table, derived via immunoSEQ multiplex PCR, lists solely in-frame clones and lacks some. The sample yields around 130,000 clones, roughly 91% seen once. The sample was PBMCs. The source of these receptors is a man over 45 with head and neck cancer.

V gene TRBV18 combines with J gene TRBJ2-2; D possibly matches TRBD1 or TRBD2 (5 bases each). This CDR3 comprises 17 residues. Germline CDR1 reads KGHSH; CDR2 reads LQKENI. Trimming pared 3 bases from V and 1 base from J, leaving 15 bases between. The CDR3, as DNA: TGTGCCAGCTCACCCTCCCAAGGGACGGGGAACACCGGGGAGCTGTTTTTT. As protein: CASSPSQGTGNTGELFF.

The DNA of the CDR3 is TGCGCCAGCACTGGGAGGTCCGACAGGTTATCAAGCAGCAATCAGCCCCAGCATTTT. As protein: CASTGRSDRLSSSNQPQHF. J is TRBJ1-5 and V is TRBV5-1; the D gene is possibly TRBD1 (6 bases). Trimming took 6 bases from V and 1 from J, leaving 26 bases between them. Germline lookup yields CDR1 SGHRS and CDR2 YFSETQ. The CDR3 is made up of 19 amino acids.

The chain recombines TRBV29-1 with TRBJ1-4, with 8 positions matching TRBD1. CDR3 length: 13 residues. The V gene's germline CDR1 is SQVTM and CDR2 ANQGSEA. J lost 4 bases, V lost 4 bases, and 2 bases had no gene match. The CDR3 sequence is CSVGTGINEKLFF. The CDR3 DNA sequence: TGCAGCGTTGGGACAGGGATTAATGAAAAACTGTTTTTT.